The clone carrying this T cell receptor (beta chain) was counted once. No antigen is known for it. V was trimmed by 3 bases and J by 5 bases, leaving 8 bases between them. In germline, CDR1 is MDHEN, CDR2 SYDVKM. The CDR3 sequence is 12 residues long. The source of the sample is a study of T cell responses to AZD1222 COVID-19 vaccine. Study results and caveats: Clonal diversity was possibly underestimated, and white British individuals and females predominated among donors. Within unmutated variant regions lay the reported targets of nearly half of spike-specific TCRs. Vaccine-related CD4 TCRs covered spike, predominating at 160-218 and 743-854.

Clones were read by immunoSEQ multiplex PCR, and TCRdb kept only the in-frame ones, dropping some. The profile shows 95,000 to 150,000 clones, 65% to 90% of them singletons. Specimen: peripheral blood, collected 28 days after the second AZD1222 dose. V gene TRBV28 combines with J gene TRBJ2-7; unclear D gene. The sequence derives from an adult who received the AZD1222 COVID-19 vaccine. The CDR3 region is CASSLSIHEQYF. As DNA, the CDR3 is TGTGCCAGCAGTTTGTCGATCCACGAGCAGTACTTC.